The 24 T cell receptor beta chains given below trace back to one sample, sequenced in a study of blood T cell repertoires in COVID-19 (dated by TCRdb to the early 2020s). The library was prepared using the immunoSEQ multiplex PCR assay. Entries here come from immuneACCESS through TCRdb and include only in-frame sequences with V and J called. Some clones fail to appear in such tables; in the studies checked, an unresolved V gene covers under half of the shortfall, and the cause of the remainder is unknown. The sample yields approximately 19,000 clones; approximately 91% were counted once. About 16% of the sample is in the top ten clones. The sequenced material came from peripheral blood. These receptors came from a human donor in a cohort sampled during active COVID-19.

V usage is TRBV27 and J usage is TRBJ2-6, with TRBD2 as a possible D gene (5 bases). V lost 3 bases, J lost 2 bases, and 11 bases lay in between. The CDR3 runs 16 residues. Germline V gene sequence: CDR1 MNHEY, CDR2 SMNVEV (reference sequence). As DNA, the CDR3 is TGTGCCAGCAGTTTCTTTCGGGGTGCTGGGGCCAACGTCCTGACTTTC. Its protein is CASSFFRGAGANVLTF.

The chain has TRBV29-1 and TRBJ1-5, with 7 bases aligning to TRBD1. Germline V lookup: CDR1 SQVTM, CDR2 ANQGSEA. V was pared by 6 bases and J by 4 bases, with 6 bases of the junction left unmatched. The CDR3 covers 13 residues. The CDR3 DNA is TGCAGCGTACGGGACAGCCTAAATCAGCCCCAGCATTTT. It encodes CSVRDSLNQPQHF.

The rearrangement joins TRBV6-5 to TRBJ2-1; TRBD2 aligns across 9 bases. Unmatched junction bases numbered 9, after V lost 9 bases and J lost 6 bases. This CDR3 region has 14 residues. CDR1 and CDR2 (germline): MNHEY, SVGAGI. CDR3 residues: CASRYSGRLNEQFF. The CDR3 nucleotides are TGTGCCAGTCGATACAGCGGGAGGCTCAATGAGCAGTTCTTC.

The V gene is TRBV10-3, the J gene TRBJ2-7; 9 bases align to TRBD2. The CDR3 runs to 14 residues. V lost 4 bases and J lost 0; bases outside the gene matches: 1. Germline loops: CDR1 ENHRY, CDR2 SYGVKD. The CDR3 region has the DNA TGTGCCATCAGTGGGACTAGCGTCTCCTACGAGCAGTACTTC. Protein sequence: CAISGTSVSYEQYF.

The chain couples TRBV7-3 to TRBJ2-7, with 10 bases aligning to TRBD2. Per the germline V gene, CDR1 is SGHTA and CDR2 is FQGTGA. The CDR3 length is 17 residues. V shed 1 base, J shed 6 bases, and the junction held 12 bases outside the gene matches. CDR3 region: CASSLSSSGRLTGEQYF. The CDR3 DNA is TGTGCCAGCAGCTTAAGCTCTAGCGGGAGACTTACTGGCGAGCAGTACTTC.

The chain employs TRBV21-1 and TRBJ1-6. TRBV21-1 represents a pseudogene. The CDR3 totals 19 residues. The CDR3 nucleotides are TGTGCCAGCAGCAACTCGGGATGCCGTAGAATCGGCCCTAATTCACCCCTCCACTTT. This codes for CASSNSGCRRIGPNSPLHF.

The V gene is TRBV13, the J gene TRBJ2-5, with TRBD2 matching over 8 bases. This CDR3 spans 16 amino acids. The germline gives CDR1 PRHDT, CDR2 FYEKMQ (reference sequence). V was pared by 2 bases and J by 5 bases, with 10 bases of the junction left unmatched. The CDR3 bases are TGTGCCAGCAGCTTATCAGCGGGGGTTGTCTACGAGACCCAGTACTTC. Translating it yields CASSLSAGVVYETQYF.

The CDR3, as DNA: TGTGCCAGCAGTGAAGGTTGGGCGGGGGTAGCCAAAAACATTCAGTACTTC. Protein sequence: CASSEGWAGVAKNIQYF. The gene calls are TRBV6-1 and TRBJ2-4, with 7 nucleotides matching TRBD2. The CDR3 length is 17 residues. The ends lost 1 base at V and 0 bases at J; junction bases unmatched: 6. CDR1 is MNHNS, CDR2 SASEGT, per germline.

This chain connects TRBV5-1 to TRBJ2-7, with TRBD1 as a possible D gene (5 bases). The CDR3 consists of 16 residues. Looked up from germline, CDR1 is SGHRS and CDR2 is YFSETQ. V lost 4 bases and J lost 0, with 17 bases in between. CDR3 sequence (DNA): TGCGCCAGCAGCGGGCAGGGTGGCAGGGTCTCCTACGAGCAGTACTTC. The encoded protein is CASSGQGGRVSYEQYF.

V usage is TRBV7-2 and J usage is TRBJ1-2, with TRBD1 matching 8 bases. After removal of 1 base from V and 8 bases from J, the junction contained 9 bases not matched to a gene. The CDR3 runs 15 residues. Germline V CDR1 and CDR2: SGHTA, FQGNSA. DNA of the CDR3: TGTGCCAGCAGCTTAGTAGGGACAGGCCGGGGAGGCTACACCTTC. Translating gives CASSLVGTGRGGYTF.

This clone is a singleton in its sample. This chain joins TRBV10-3 and TRBJ2-5, with 9 bases aligning to TRBD1. Germline CDR1 reads ENHRY; CDR2 reads SYGVKD. The CDR3 contains 16 residues. V dropped 1 base and J dropped 2; count of bases not matched to a gene: 5. The CDR3 loop reads CAISEWRQGVQETQYF. For the CDR3, the DNA is TGTGCCATCAGTGAGTGGAGACAGGGGGTGCAAGAGACCCAGTACTTC.

The chain has TRBV7-6 and TRBJ1-1; 7 bases map to TRBD1. The germline V gene encodes CDR1 SGHVS and CDR2 FNYEAQ. V shed 4 bases, J shed 3 bases, and the junction held 14 bases outside the gene matches. CDR3 length equals 17 residues. The CDR3 nucleotides are TGTGCCAGCAGCTACCGTCGGGGCAGGGGGTTGGACACTGAAGCTTTCTTT. Amino acid sequence: CASSYRRGRGLDTEAFF. The complete variable domain, with remaining parts taken from reference TRBV7-6 and TRBJ1-1, reads GAGVSQSPRYKVTKRGQDVALRCDPISGHVSLYWYRQALGQGPEFLTYFNYEAQQDKSGLPNDRFSAERPEGSISTLTIQRTEQRDSAMYRCASSYRRGRGLDTEAFFGQGTRLTVV.

CDR3 nucleotide sequence: TGTGCCAGCTCACCCGGACAGGGAAACTCCTACGAGCAGTACTTC. Translation gives CASSPGQGNSYEQYF. The chain couples TRBV18 to TRBJ2-7; TRBD1 agrees at 8 bases. The trim removed 3 bases at V and 0 bases at J, leaving 4 bases unmatched. CDR1 is KGHSH and CDR2 is LQKENI in the germline V gene. This CDR3 spans 15 amino acids.

The J gene is TRBJ2-3, the V gene TRBV5-5; 7 bases fit TRBD2. Looked up from germline, CDR1 is SGHKS and CDR2 is YYEKEE (reference sequence). This CDR3 has 18 amino acids. The ends lost 1 base at V and 0 bases at J; junction bases unmatched: 11. The CDR3 DNA reads TGTGCCAGCAGCTTGTCGCTAGCGGTGGATTCTAGCACAGATACGCAGTATTTT. Its translation: CASSLSLAVDSSTDTQYF.

This clone is a singleton in its sample. The chain links TRBV3-1 (or the pseudogene TRBV3-2) to TRBJ2-2; TRBD2 might be the D (5 bases). The V gene lost 6 bases and the J gene lost 1 base, with 9 bases spanning the gap. The CDR3 sequence is 14 residues long. Germline V gene data show CDR1 as LGHDT and CDR2 as YNNKEL (reference sequence). CDR3 DNA sequence: TGTGCCAGCAGTCGGGATGTGAACACCGGGGAGCTGTTTTTT. Protein: CASSRDVNTGELFF.

This sequence joins TRBV19 and TRBJ2-5; 8 bases align to TRBD1. CDR1 LNHDA and CDR2 SQIVND come from the germline V gene (reference sequence). Germline trimming cut 9 bases from V and 3 bases from J; bases unmatched to any gene: 15. The CDR3 extends over 16 amino acids. CDR3 DNA: TGTGCCAGAAGGGGCCCGGGGACAGGCCGGAAAGAGACCCAGTACTTC. This sequence encodes CARRGPGTGRKETQYF. Full variable domain (remainder filled in from reference TRBV19 and TRBJ2-5): DGGITQSPKYLFRKEGQNVTLSCEQNLNHDAMYWYRQDPGQGLRLIYYSQIVNDFQKGDIAEGYSVSREKKESFPLTVTSAQKNPTAFYLCARRGPGTGRKETQYFGPGTRLLVL.

This chain uses TRBV7-2 with TRBJ1-3; D remains unclear. Germline V CDR1 and CDR2: SGHTA, FQGNSA. CDR3 length equals 16 residues. Trimming left V 1 base short and J 4 bases short, with 14 bases between. CDR3: CASSLVLPVAGNTIYF. CDR3 nucleotides: TGTGCCAGCAGCTTAGTGTTACCTGTGGCAGGAAACACCATATATTTT. The complete variable domain, with remaining parts taken from reference TRBV7-2 and TRBJ1-3, reads GAGVSQSPSNKVTEKGKDVELRCDPISGHTALYWYRQSLGQGLEFLIYFQGNSAPDKSGLPSDRFSAERTGGSVSTLTIQRTQQEDSAVYLCASSLVLPVAGNTIYFGEGSWLTVV.

The V and J genes are TRBV2 and TRBJ1-1, with 7 bases lining up with TRBD1. The CDR3 spans 15 residues. Germline V CDR1 and CDR2: SNHLY, FYNNEI. Trimming cost V 6 bases and J 4 bases; bases outside gene matches: 11. The CDR3 spells CASRTYRGEGTEAFF. The DNA for the CDR3 is TGTGCCAGCAGGACCTACAGGGGAGAGGGCACTGAAGCTTTCTTT.

This rearrangement joins TRBV28 to TRBJ2-7; 9 bases fit TRBD2. After removal of 1 base from V and 5 bases from J, the junction contained 6 bases not matched to a gene. CDR1 and CDR2 (germline): MDHEN, SYDVKM. CDR3 size: 15 residues. CDR3 nucleotide sequence: TGTGCCAGCAGTTTATCTGCGGGAGGGTTGCACGAGCAGTACTTC. Translated: CASSLSAGGLHEQYF.

The rearrangement uses TRBV4-3 and TRBJ2-1; 7 bases are a match to TRBD2. The germline CDR1 and CDR2 sequences are LGHNA and YSLEER. V lost 3 bases, J lost 4 bases, and 0 bases stayed unmatched. This CDR3 contains 13 residues. CDR3 nucleotides: TGCGCCAGCAGCCAGGGGGGGTACAATGAGCAGTTCTTC. This encodes CASSQGGYNEQFF.

The chain employs TRBV6-6 and TRBJ1-1, with D possibly being TRBD1 (6 bases). Trimming took off 5 bases at V and 6 bases at J, with 22 bases between the two ends. Germline V gene data show CDR1 as MNHNY and CDR2 as SVGAGI (reference sequence). The length of the CDR3 is 16 residues. The CDR3 loop reads CASSNPAPDRNSEAFF. The DNA for the CDR3 is TGTGCCAGCAGTAACCCAGCCCCGGACAGAAACTCTGAAGCTTTCTTT.

This sequence joins TRBV5-1 and TRBJ2-3; 14 positions agree with TRBD2. This CDR3 has 16 residues. The J segment lost 4 bases and the V segment lost 4 bases, leaving 5 bases of the junction unmatched. Germline V gives CDR1 SGHRS, CDR2 YFSETQ. CDR3 sequence reads: CASSQGTSGSSDTQYF. In DNA, the CDR3 is TGCGCCAGCAGCCAGGGGACTAGCGGGAGTTCAGATACGCAGTATTTT.

CDR3 nucleotide sequence: TGTGCCAGCAGCGTTCGACAGGGCTCTGGCTACACCTTC. It yields the protein CASSVRQGSGYTF. V usage is TRBV13 and J usage is TRBJ1-2, with 7 bases aligning to TRBD1. Germline CDR1 and CDR2: PRHDT and FYEKMQ (reference sequence). After removal of 5 bases from V and 7 bases from J, the junction contained 7 bases not matched to a gene. The CDR3 is 13 residues long.

The chain has TRBV25-1 and TRBJ2-5, with D perhaps matching TRBD2 (7 bases). V lost 2 bases and J lost 4, with 20 bases in between. Germline CDR1 reads MGHDK; CDR2 reads SYGVNS. This CDR3 has 17 amino acids. CDR3 nucleotide sequence: TGTGCCAGCAGTGAAAGGAACATGGGGGGGCCGGGAGAGACCCAGTACTTC. Protein product: CASSERNMGGPGETQYF.